The next 25 T cell receptor beta chains were all read from a single sample in a study of human T cells and chemical hapten exposure. From the RACE reads, TCRdb called clonotypes with MiXCR, one entry per CDR3 protein. This sample yields 190,000 or so distinct CDR3 sequences, of which about 25% are seen a single time; over 2% belongs to the top ten. The time point was: patch test 3, about 24 weeks after DPC sensitization. Stated treatment: therapeutic diphenylcyclopropenone sensitization with weekly scalp DPC. The specimen was whole blood, collected in connection with sensitization to the hapten diphenylcyclopropenone (DPC). Every receptor here comes from a woman aged 40 to 50 with alopecia areata. Some clones in this sample may be carry-over from other donors' samples.

J is TRBJ1-4 and V is TRBV28, with 8 positions matching TRBD1. V trimming: 7 bases; J trimming: 6 bases; junction bases outside the gene matches: 7. The CDR3 covers 14 residues. CDR1 MDHEN and CDR2 SYDVKM come from the germline V gene. In nucleotides, the CDR3 is TGTGCCAGCACAGGGGGCATTCTTCATGAAAAACTGTTTTTT. It specifies CASTGGILHEKLFF.

V is TRBV2 and J is TRBJ2-5, with D possibly being TRBD1 or TRBD2 (5 bases each). V lost 7 bases to trimming and J lost 1 base, with 10 bases between them. CDR1 and CDR2 (germline): SNHLY, FYNNEI. This CDR3 region has 13 residues. The CDR3 loop is CASTGTSQETQYF. In DNA, the CDR3 is TGTGCCAGCACCGGGACGTCCCAAGAGACCCAGTACTTC.

This clonotype occurred a few times. The chain recombines TRBV9 with TRBJ2-4; TRBD2 aligns across 10 bases. There are 15 residues in the CDR3. V shed 0 bases and J 10 bases; nucleotides not matched to a gene: 7. The germline V gene has CDR1 SGDLS and CDR2 YYNGEE. Written as DNA, the CDR3 is TGTGCCAGCAGCGTAGGGGGAGCGGGAGGGCATATTCAGTACTTC. It codes for CASSVGGAGGHIQYF.

The chain joins TRBV10-3 to TRBJ1-4; 9 bases line up with TRBD1. Trimming took 2 bases from V and 8 from J; bases not matched to a gene: 6. The CDR3 has 15 residues. CDR1 is ENHRY, CDR2 SYGVKD, per germline. This chain's CDR3 is CAISEPGQGKEKLFF. The CDR3 coding sequence is TGTGCCATCAGTGAGCCGGGACAGGGAAAAGAAAAACTGTTTTTT.

This clonotype was observed a few times. The chain combines TRBV4-3 with TRBJ2-7, with 7 positions matching TRBD1. J was trimmed by 2 bases and V by 0 bases; bases with no gene match: 7. The CDR3 contains 16 residues. From germline, CDR1 is LGHNA and CDR2 YSLEER. The chain's CDR3 is CASSQEPGQLTYEQYF. CDR3 nucleotides: TGCGCCAGCAGCCAAGAGCCGGGACAGCTAACCTACGAGCAGTACTTC.

This clonotype has only a few counts. J is TRBJ2-1 and V is TRBV28; TRBD2 matches 12 bases. The germline gives CDR1 MDHEN, CDR2 SYDVKM. The CDR3 loop spans 15 amino acids. Trimming cost V 5 bases and J 5 bases; bases outside gene matches: 4. CDR3 loop: CASSPWTSGDNEQFF. In nucleotides, the CDR3 is TGTGCCAGCAGTCCGTGGACTAGCGGGGACAATGAGCAGTTCTTC.

The chain joins TRBV10-3 to TRBJ2-3; either TRBD1 or TRBD2 may supply D (5 bases each). With 6 bases removed from V and 5 bases from J, the gap between germline ends came to 24 bases. The length of the CDR3 is 17 residues. CDR1 is ENHRY and CDR2 is SYGVKD in the germline V gene. CDR3 nucleotide sequence: TGTGCCATCAGACAAGTTCGGGGCGAAAAGCCAGTAGATACGCAGTATTTT. Residues: CAIRQVRGEKPVDTQYF.

This clonotype was detected only a few times. The chain joins TRBV28 to TRBJ1-5; D call uncertain. The germline V gene encodes CDR1 MDHEN and CDR2 SYDVKM. The CDR3 has 13 amino acids. Between the trimmed V and J ends, which lost 6 bases and 2 bases, there was a span of 8 bases. CDR3 sequence: CASRADGNQPQHF. In nucleotides, the CDR3 is TGTGCCAGCAGGGCCGACGGCAATCAGCCCCAGCATTTT.

This clonotype was picked up a small number of times. The chain couples TRBV5-1 to TRBJ1-1; 8 bases agree with TRBD1. V shed 6 bases, J shed 7 bases, and the junction held 11 bases outside the gene matches. CDR3 size: 14 residues. Germline values: CDR1 SGHRS, CDR2 YFSETQ. The CDR3 is CASTGQGSIGEAFF. The CDR3 DNA reads as TGCGCCAGCACCGGACAGGGCAGTATCGGTGAAGCTTTCTTT.

The chain recombines TRBV6-5 with TRBJ1-1, with 9 bases fitting TRBD1. The trim removed 6 bases at V and 11 bases at J, leaving 4 bases unmatched. This CDR3 is built from 11 residues. Germline V gene lookup returns CDR1 MNHEY and CDR2 SVGAGI. CDR3 sequence: CASRGTGKAFF. DNA of the CDR3: TGTGCCAGCAGGGGGACAGGGAAGGCTTTCTTT.

This clonotype was detected ten times or more. The chain has TRBV29-1 and TRBJ2-5; TRBD2 is a possible D gene (6 bases). The germline CDR1 and CDR2 sequences are SQVTM and ANQGSEA. Deletions cut 6 bases from V and 4 bases from J, with 12 bases between. This CDR3 has 12 amino acids. As DNA, the CDR3 is TGCAGCGTGAAACCGGGAGCAGAGACCCAGTACTTC. Its translation: CSVKPGAETQYF.

This clonotype was seen only a few times. This chain joins TRBV4-1 and TRBJ2-1, with 7 bases lining up with TRBD1. V dropped 0 bases and J dropped 4; count of bases not matched to a gene: 12. The V gene's germline CDR1 is MGHRA and CDR2 YSYEKL. There are 18 residues in the CDR3. CDR3 sequence reads: CASSQDPLTWTGYNEQFF. The CDR3 DNA sequence: TGCGCCAGCAGCCAAGATCCCCTAACCTGGACAGGATACAATGAGCAGTTCTTC.

The chain employs TRBV2 and TRBJ2-1; no clear D gene. V was trimmed by 2 bases and J by 9 bases, leaving 17 bases between them. CDR1 is SNHLY and CDR2 is FYNNEI in the germline V gene. The CDR3 is 15 residues long. CDR3 amino acids: CASSEPISQEGEQFF. The CDR3 DNA sequence: TGTGCCAGCAGTGAACCAATTAGCCAGGAAGGTGAGCAGTTCTTC.

J is TRBJ1-2 and V is TRBV7-2; D is undetermined. Germline-derived CDR1 and CDR2 are SGHTA and FQGNSA. This CDR3 comprises 14 residues. The ends were cut back, 6 bases at V and 4 bases at J, with 15 bases in the middle. CDR3 residues: CASRPTQLSYGYTF. Here the CDR3 DNA reads TGTGCCAGCAGACCGACACAGCTTTCCTATGGCTACACCTTC.

The chain joins TRBV5-4 to TRBJ2-1, with 7 bases identical to TRBD2. CDR1 SGHNT and CDR2 YYREEE come from the germline V gene (reference sequence). CDR3 length: 15 amino acids. With V trimmed by 1 base and J by 9 bases, 10 bases remained unmatched. The CDR3 here is CASSLSGTKGSEQFF. CDR3 nucleotide sequence: TGTGCCAGCAGCTTGTCCGGGACTAAAGGCAGTGAGCAGTTCTTC.

This clonotype was observed at least ten times. The chain carries TRBV30 and TRBJ1-1; a possible D gene is TRBD1 (5 bases). This CDR3 has 14 amino acids. Germline CDR1 and CDR2: GTSNPN and SVGIG (reference sequence). V dropped 2 bases and J dropped 5 bases, with 15 bases sitting between them. CDR3 region: CAWSSRGTGTEAFF. Here the CDR3 DNA reads TGTGCCTGGAGTTCCCGGGGGACCGGGACTGAAGCTTTCTTT. Complete variable domain (other parts from reference TRBV30 and TRBJ1-1): SQTIHQWPATLVQPVGSPLSLECTVEGTSNPNLYWYRQAAGRGLQLLFYSVGIGQISSEVPQNLSASRPQDRQFILSSKKLLLSDSGFYLCAWSSRGTGTEAFFGQGTRLTVV.

This sequence joins TRBV29-1 and TRBJ2-1; 12 positions match TRBD2. V lost 6 bases and J lost 14; bases outside the gene matches: 14. In germline, CDR1 is SQVTM, CDR2 ANQGSEA. CDR3 length equals 14 residues. CDR3 amino acids: CSVRTSGIYEGEFF. The CDR3 DNA is TGCAGCGTACGGACTAGCGGGATCTACGAGGGGGAGTTCTTC.

This clonotype was observed many times. The genes are TRBV27 and TRBJ2-1; 12 bases line up with TRBD2. CDR3 length: 15 amino acids. Trimming took 5 bases from V and 3 from J; bases not matched to a gene: 2. CDR1 and CDR2 (germline): MNHEY, SMNVEV (reference sequence). The CDR3 DNA follows: TGTGCCAGCAGTATGACTAGCGGGAGCTACAATGAGCAGTTCTTC. As protein: CASSMTSGSYNEQFF.

V usage is TRBV20-1 and J usage is TRBJ2-2, with D perhaps matching TRBD2 (7 bases). The V and J ends lost 0 bases and 0 bases respectively, with 11 bases between them. This CDR3 is built from 16 residues. Germline loops: CDR1 DFQATT, CDR2 SNEGSKA (reference sequence). CDR3 bases: TGCAGTGCTAGAGATGGGGGGGGCGCGAACACCGGGGAGCTGTTTTTT. This sequence encodes CSARDGGGANTGELFF.

The V and J genes are TRBV18 and TRBJ2-7, with D perhaps matching TRBD1 (5 bases). The germline gives CDR1 KGHSH, CDR2 LQKENI. CDR3 length equals 12 residues. Trimming removed 8 bases at V and 3 bases at J, with 11 bases between. The CDR3 spells CASARVSYEQYF. In DNA, the CDR3 is TGTGCCAGCGCCAGGGTCAGCTACGAGCAGTACTTC. The whole variable domain, filled in from reference TRBV18 and TRBJ2-7, reads NAGVMQNPRHLVRRRGQEARLRCSPMKGHSHVYWYRQLPEEGLKFMVYLQKENIIDESGMPKERFSAEFPKEGPSILRIQQVVRGDSAAYFCASARVSYEQYFGPGTRLTVT.

The chain joins TRBV5-5 to TRBJ1-1; no firm D call. The CDR3 totals 13 residues. Per the germline V gene, CDR1 is SGHKS and CDR2 is YYEKEE (reference sequence). V was cut by 7 bases and J by 0 bases, with 10 bases left in between. The CDR3 loop reads CASQNTLNTEAFF. For the CDR3, the DNA is TGTGCCAGCCAAAACACCTTGAACACTGAAGCTTTCTTT.

The V call is TRBV7-9, the J call TRBJ2-2; tentatively, D is TRBD2 (5 bases). Germline values: CDR1 SEHNR, CDR2 FQNEAQ (reference sequence). The CDR3 sequence is 15 residues long. With 8 bases removed from V and 1 base from J, the gap between germline ends came to 14 bases. In DNA, the CDR3 is TGTGCCAGCCCCGGCCTAGCAGAGAACACCGGGGAGCTGTTTTTT. It codes for CASPGLAENTGELFF.

The sample holds a few counts of this clonotype. The CDR3 coding sequence is TGTGCCAGCAGCTTAATTTCGGGAATTACAGATACGCAGTATTTT. This encodes CASSLISGITDTQYF. The chain carries TRBV7-2 and TRBJ2-3; perhaps TRBD2 as D (5 bases). The germline V gene encodes CDR1 SGHTA and CDR2 FQGNSA. This CDR3 contains 15 residues. Trimming shortened V by 2 bases and J by 3 bases, and 12 bases separated the two germline ends.

The chain joins TRBV20-1 to TRBJ2-3; a weak D match, TRBD2 (5 bases). CDR1 DFQATT and CDR2 SNEGSKA come from the germline V gene (reference sequence). V was pared by 0 bases and J by 3 bases, with 10 bases between. The CDR3 is 14 amino acids. The CDR3 region is CSAREPGRTDTQYF. The CDR3 DNA reads as TGCAGTGCTAGAGAACCGGGAAGGACAGATACGCAGTATTTT.

The chain carries TRBV6-5 and TRBJ1-5; 7 bases agree with TRBD1. V lost 10 bases and J lost 5; bases outside the gene matches: 17. This CDR3 spans 16 amino acids. Germline V gives CDR1 MNHEY, CDR2 SVGAGI. The chain's CDR3 is CATKQLDRAVDQPQHF. The CDR3 coding sequence is TGTGCCACCAAGCAACTAGACAGGGCCGTAGATCAGCCCCAGCATTTT.